Presented here are 24 T cell receptor beta chains from one specimen sequenced in a study of OX40 agonist ivuxolimab in advanced cancers. The table came from immunoSEQ multiplex PCR; TCRdb's copy has only in-frame clones and leaves some out. The sample includes 75,000 to 90,000 clones, 75% to 90% of them seen just once. The specimen comprised CD4+ or CD8+ T cells sorted from blood, sampled in a trial of the OX40 agonist ivuxolimab. The receptor set was obtained from an adult with an advanced solid tumor such as melanoma, head and neck, liver or kidney cancer.

The chain employs TRBV19 and TRBJ1-4; no reliable D call. Germline V gives CDR1 LNHDA, CDR2 SQIVND (reference sequence). The CDR3 has 15 residues. V was trimmed by 5 bases and J by 0 bases, leaving 10 bases between them. The CDR3 coding sequence is TGTGCCAGTAGTTCGTCGGGCGCAACTAATGAAAAACTGTTTTTT. Protein product: CASSSSGATNEKLFF.

V and J are TRBV2 and TRBJ2-3; TRBD2 matches at 11 bases. Germline V gene sequence: CDR1 SNHLY, CDR2 FYNNEI. V lost 2 bases to trimming and J lost 3 bases; unmatched junction nucleotides: 16. The CDR3 is 20 amino acids. The CDR3 sequence: CASSESPSGGRWGYTDTQYF. The CDR3 coding sequence is TGTGCCAGCAGTGAAAGTCCTAGCGGGGGGCGTTGGGGATATACAGATACGCAGTATTTT.

The chain is built from TRBV30 and TRBJ1-6; D not resolved. The ends were cut back, 0 bases at V and 7 bases at J, with 4 bases in the middle. Germline CDR1 is GTSNPN and CDR2 is SVGIG (reference sequence). CDR3 length equals 12 residues. This chain's CDR3 is CAWSVVNSPLHF. CDR3 DNA sequence: TGTGCCTGGAGTGTGGTGAATTCACCCCTCCACTTT.

The chain recombines TRBV2 with TRBJ2-5; D is perhaps TRBD1 (6 bases). CDR1 and CDR2 from the germline V gene are SNHLY and FYNNEI. This CDR3 is built from 14 residues. Trimming stripped 5 bases from V and 1 base from J, with 11 bases between. CDR3 sequence reads: CASSKLTGQETQYF. Here the CDR3 DNA reads TGTGCCAGCAGTAAGTTGACAGGCCAAGAGACCCAGTACTTC.

The rearrangement links TRBV18 to TRBJ1-3; possible D gene TRBD1, 5 bases. V lost 3 bases to trimming and J lost 0 bases, with 12 bases between them. CDR1 KGHSH and CDR2 LQKENI come from the germline V gene. CDR3 length equals 16 residues. CDR3 DNA sequence: TGTGCCAGCTCACCTCAACAGGTTTTCTCTGGAAACACCATATATTTT. It translates to CASSPQQVFSGNTIYF.

This chain uses TRBV5-1 with TRBJ1-2, with TRBD1 matching over 7 bases. The CDR3 runs 12 residues. CDR1 is SGHRS and CDR2 is YFSETQ in the germline V gene. Germline trimming cut 5 bases from V and 8 bases from J; bases unmatched to any gene: 6. CDR3 bases: TGCGCCAGCAGAACAGGGGAAATAGGCTACACCTTC. This sequence encodes CASRTGEIGYTF.

The DNA of the CDR3 is TGTGCCAGCAGCTTGTCTCCCGCCCAGGGACAGGGAAACTATGGCTACACCTTC. It yields the protein CASSLSPAQGQGNYGYTF. V gene TRBV5-5 combines with J gene TRBJ1-2; 9 bases match TRBD1. The CDR3 contains 18 residues. The V and J ends lost 1 base and 2 bases, in that order; junction bases with no gene match: 12. Germline values: CDR1 SGHKS, CDR2 YYEKEE (reference sequence).

The chain combines TRBV6-1 with TRBJ1-5; D unclear. Germline CDR1 and CDR2: MNHNS and SASEGT. Trimming took off 4 bases at V and 5 bases at J, with 9 bases between the two ends. The CDR3 is made up of 13 amino acids. Written as DNA, the CDR3 is TGTGCCAGCAGTGGCCGGTGGGATCAGCCCCAGCATTTT. This gives the protein CASSGRWDQPQHF.

The chain employs TRBV7-9 and TRBJ2-3, with unresolved D. V shed 5 bases and J shed 0 bases, with 12 bases lying between them. The germline CDR1 and CDR2 sequences are SEHNR and FQNEAQ (reference sequence). The CDR3 has 15 residues. The CDR3 sequence: CASSDDVSSTDTQYF. The CDR3 nucleotides read TGTGCCAGCAGCGACGATGTCAGTAGCACAGATACGCAGTATTTT. Based on the CDR3 plus reference TRBV7-9 and TRBJ2-3, the full variable domain is DTGVSQNPRHKITKRGQNVTFRCDPISEHNRLYWYRQTLGQGPEFLTYFQNEAQLEKSRLLSDRFSAERPKGSFSTLEIQRTEQGDSAMYLCASSDDVSSTDTQYFGPGTRLTVL.

A word on this clone: Within the sample, other DNA sequences also encode this same CDR3. This chain connects TRBV7-3 to TRBJ2-1, with a possible D match to TRBD2 (7 bases). Germline CDR1 is SGHTA and CDR2 is FQGTGA. Trimming shortened V by 0 bases and J by 4 bases, and 10 bases separated the two germline ends. The CDR3 covers 15 residues. The CDR3 DNA sequence: TGTGCCAGCAGCTTAACGGGGGGGCCGTACAATGAGCAGTTCTTC. Translated: CASSLTGGPYNEQFF.

V usage is TRBV5-1 and J usage is TRBJ2-7, with 7 bases fitting TRBD2. Germline CDR1 is SGHRS and CDR2 is YFSETQ. V was pared by 0 bases and J by 2 bases, with 8 bases of the junction left unmatched. CDR3 length: 16 amino acids. The DNA of the CDR3 is TGCGCCAGCAGCTTGGAGGGGACTATCAACGCCTACGAGCAGTACTTC. Translation: CASSLEGTINAYEQYF.

This chain joins TRBV6-5 and TRBJ1-2; D not resolved. The CDR3 is 15 residues long. Germline V gene lookup returns CDR1 MNHEY and CDR2 SVGAGI. V was clipped by 2 bases and J by 1 base, with 11 bases between them. This CDR3 is CASSYREVGNYGYTF. Written as DNA, the CDR3 is TGTGCCAGCAGTTACAGGGAGGTCGGTAACTATGGCTACACCTTC.

This CDR3 is CASSEDRGSDEQYF. The DNA of the CDR3 is TGTGCCAGCAGTGAAGACAGGGGTAGCGACGAGCAGTACTTC. The gene calls are TRBV6-1 and TRBJ2-7; 7 nucleotides agree with TRBD1. Germline values: CDR1 MNHNS, CDR2 SASEGT. The J segment lost 5 bases and the V segment lost 1 base, leaving 5 bases of the junction unmatched. The CDR3 is 14 residues long.

The chain combines TRBV4-1 with TRBJ2-1, with 9 bases matching TRBD1. The CDR3 has 15 residues. The J segment lost 4 bases and the V segment lost 4 bases, leaving 5 bases of the junction unmatched. CDR1 MGHRA and CDR2 YSYEKL come from the germline V gene. In DNA form, the CDR3 reads TGCGCCAGCAGCCGACCGGGACAGGGATACAATGAGCAGTTCTTC. Protein: CASSRPGQGYNEQFF.

This clone was found once. The junction differs from germline at one of its ends, possibly a read error. The chain has TRBV7-7 and TRBJ2-1; the D gene is possibly TRBD2 (5 bases). This CDR3 contains 15 residues. The V gene's germline CDR1 is SSHAT and CDR2 FNYEAQ (reference sequence). The CDR3 loop is CASSLPDEGTNEQFF. CDR3 nucleotides: TGTGCTAGCAGCCTACCCGATGAGGGAACGAATGAGCAGTTCTTC. Complete variable domain (other parts from reference TRBV7-7 and TRBJ2-1): GAGVSQSPRYKVTKRGQDVTLRCDPISSHATLYWYQQALGQGPEFLTYFNYEAQPDKSGLPSDRFSAERPEGSISTLTIQRTEQRDSAMYRCASSLPDEGTNEQFFGPGTRLTVL.

This clone appeared a few times. The rearrangement uses TRBV15 and TRBJ2-3; TRBD2 agrees at 10 bases. The CDR3 has 18 amino acids. Losses at the gene ends were 0 bases for V and 7 bases for J; bases not matched to a gene: 13. Germline lookup yields CDR1 LNHNV and CDR2 YYDKDF (reference sequence). CDR3 region: CATSRDSSGGAWDYTQYF. The CDR3 DNA is TGTGCCACCAGCAGAGATTCGAGCGGGGGGGCATGGGACTATACGCAGTATTTT.

The V and J genes are TRBV18 and TRBJ1-3; possibly TRBD1 for D (5 bases). This CDR3 comprises 15 residues. The V gene lost 3 bases and the J gene lost 2 bases, with 11 bases spanning the gap. Germline V gene sequence: CDR1 KGHSH, CDR2 LQKENI. CDR3 amino acids: CASSPPTAPGNTIYF. The CDR3, as DNA: TGTGCCAGCTCACCTCCGACAGCCCCTGGAAACACCATATATTTT.

The gene calls are TRBV30 and TRBJ2-3; maybe TRBD1 (6 bases). CDR3 length: 14 amino acids. Deletions cut 4 bases from V and 3 bases from J, with 14 bases between. Germline values: CDR1 GTSNPN, CDR2 SVGIG (reference sequence). Here the CDR3 DNA reads TGTGCCTGGATACTTGGTAGGGGGACAGATACGCAGTATTTT. It codes for CAWILGRGTDTQYF.

This clone came up a few times. The rearrangement joins TRBV4-1 to TRBJ2-5; 7 nucleotides align to TRBD1. V trimming: 4 bases; J trimming: 5 bases; junction bases outside the gene matches: 10. CDR1 and CDR2 (germline): MGHRA, YSYEKL. This CDR3 comprises 15 residues. This chain's CDR3 is CASSLQGGRWETQYF. The CDR3, as DNA: TGCGCCAGCAGCCTACAAGGGGGCAGGTGGGAGACCCAGTACTTC.

This clone was seen a single time. The V and J genes are TRBV10-3 and TRBJ1-2, with D unresolved. This CDR3 region has 14 residues. Germline V gene sequence: CDR1 ENHRY, CDR2 SYGVKD. Between the trimmed V and J ends, which lost 0 bases and 1 base, there was a span of 6 bases. CDR3 region: CAISESPGNYGYTF. The CDR3, as DNA: TGTGCCATCAGTGAGTCGCCTGGTAACTATGGCTACACCTTC.

This clone showed up just once. The rearrangement joins TRBV6-6 to TRBJ2-7, with no clear D. Germline V lookup: CDR1 MNHNY, CDR2 SVGAGI (reference sequence). Between the trimmed V and J ends, which lost 2 bases and 5 bases, there was a span of 4 bases. The CDR3 is 11 residues long. The CDR3 nucleotides read TGTGCCAGCAGTTACATCGACGAGCAGTACTTC. Protein product: CASSYIDEQYF.

This chain connects TRBV11-2 to TRBJ2-5; D remains ambiguous. The CDR3 is made up of 14 amino acids. Per germline, CDR1 SGHAT and CDR2 FQNNGV. V was cut by 1 base and J by 3 bases, with 9 bases left in between. The CDR3 nucleotides are TGTGCCAGCAGCTTAGTTGGGTCTGAAGAGACCCAGTACTTC. Amino acids: CASSLVGSEETQYF.

V gene TRBV27 combines with J gene TRBJ1-2, with 10 bases that match TRBD1. V shed 10 bases and J 3 bases; nucleotides not matched to a gene: 8. The CDR3 sequence is 14 residues long. Germline values: CDR1 MNHEY, CDR2 SMNVEV (reference sequence). CDR3 coding DNA: TGTGCCACCCGCCGGGACAGGGGATACTATGGCTACACCTTC. Residues: CATRRDRGYYGYTF.

The chain is built from TRBV28 and TRBJ2-2; TRBD2 is a possible D gene (5 bases). The CDR3 spans 14 residues. CDR1 and CDR2 (germline): MDHEN, SYDVKM. Trimming pared 7 bases from V and 5 bases from J, leaving 14 bases between. CDR3 nucleotides: TGTGCCAGCATGAGGGAAACGCTGACCGGGGAGCTGTTTTTT. This translates into CASMRETLTGELFF.